A single sample gave rise to the 9 T cell receptor beta chains below, sequenced in a study of T cell responses to AZD1222 COVID-19 vaccine. Measured with immunoSEQ multiplex PCR; TCRdb has only the in-frame clones, and not every one. The sample lists about 110,000 clones; approximately 94% were seen once. The sequences come from peripheral blood, collected 28 days after the second AZD1222 dose. The receptors originated from an adult who received the AZD1222 COVID-19 vaccine.

The chain is built from TRBV28 and TRBJ1-2, with D tentatively TRBD1 (5 bases). Germline V gene data show CDR1 as MDHEN and CDR2 as SYDVKM. The germline V and J ends were trimmed by 3 bases and 8 bases, with 13 bases remaining between them. The CDR3 consists of 13 residues. CDR3 protein: CASSLGDPGGYTF. CDR3 in DNA: TGTGCCAGCAGTTTGGGGGACCCAGGGGGCTACACCTTC.

The chain links TRBV5-6 to TRBJ2-3; unclear D gene. The CDR3 is 13 residues long. In germline, CDR1 is SGHDT, CDR2 YYEEEE. Trimming shortened V by 3 bases and J by 2 bases, and 7 bases separated the two germline ends. The CDR3 sequence is CASSWPVTDTQYF. The CDR3 DNA sequence: TGTGCCAGCAGCTGGCCGGTCACAGATACGCAGTATTTT.

The chain carries TRBV28 and TRBJ1-5, with D possibly being TRBD1 (5 bases). Germline CDR1 reads MDHEN; CDR2 reads SYDVKM. V shed 6 bases and J shed 2 bases, with 11 bases lying between them. The CDR3 is 14 amino acids. The CDR3 reads CASSYGTRNQPQHF. Written as DNA, the CDR3 is TGTGCCAGCAGCTACGGGACCCGCAATCAGCCCCAGCATTTT.

The CDR3 DNA follows: TGTGCCAGTAGTATAGGGGACAGCGCACTTCAGTTCTTC. Protein sequence: CASSIGDSALQFF. J is TRBJ2-1 and V is TRBV19, with 7 bases aligning to TRBD1. This CDR3 contains 13 residues. J gave up 13 bases and V 1 base, and 7 bases lay outside the gene matches. Germline V gene lookup returns CDR1 LNHDA and CDR2 SQIVND (reference sequence).

This clone was recorded only once. The chain carries TRBV13 and TRBJ2-1, with a weak D call TRBD2 (6 bases). V shed 3 bases and J shed 7 bases, with 10 bases lying between them. The CDR3 is made up of 13 amino acids. CDR1 is PRHDT, CDR2 FYEKMQ, per germline (reference sequence). CDR3 DNA sequence: TGTGCCAGCAGCTTGGGACTCTCTAATGAGCAGTTCTTC. Protein product: CASSLGLSNEQFF.

This chain connects TRBV10-1 to TRBJ1-2, with a tentative D call TRBD1 (5 bases). The CDR3 spans 13 residues. Trimming cost V 5 bases and J 5 bases, with 12 bases left between them. CDR1 is WNHNN, CDR2 SYGVQD, per germline (reference sequence). CDR3 DNA sequence: TGCGCCAGCAGTCCAGTCGGGGGTTATGGCTACACCTTC. Amino acids: CASSPVGGYGYTF.

V usage is TRBV6-5 and J usage is TRBJ1-1, with TRBD1 matching over 8 bases. Trimming cost V 2 bases and J 5 bases; bases outside gene matches: 4. The CDR3 is made up of 14 amino acids. The germline CDR1 and CDR2 sequences are MNHEY and SVGAGI. The CDR3 sequence: CASSYGQGRTEAFF. In DNA, the CDR3 is TGTGCCAGCAGTTACGGACAGGGCCGGACTGAAGCTTTCTTT.

V is TRBV28 and J is TRBJ1-4; no reliable D call. Trimming took 5 bases from V and 13 from J, leaving 17 bases between them. Germline values: CDR1 MDHEN, CDR2 SYDVKM. This CDR3 has 13 residues. CDR3 coding DNA: TGTGCCAGCAGTCAATCGATTAGGCTCGGACTGTTTTTT. Translated, it gives CASSQSIRLGLFF.

This chain links TRBV12-3 or TRBV12-4 with TRBJ2-7; no firm D call. Trimming removed 4 bases from V and 3 bases from J, with 7 bases in between. This CDR3 spans 12 amino acids. CDR3 sequence: CASSSGNYEQYF. CDR3 nucleotides: TGTGCCAGCAGTTCCGGCAACTACGAGCAGTACTTC.